This paragraph reports one T cell receptor (beta chain). As yet, its antigen is unknown. The data were obtained in a study of T cells in localized non-small cell lung cancer. The study's findings and limits: Adjacent lung exhibited a median of approximately 50 among the 100 most abundant tumor clones. Uninvolved neighboring lung showed the greatest T cell clonality, exceeding tumor. Owing to sequencing of a solitary tumor region, heterogeneity cannot be discounted. There was an association of higher blood T cell density with longer overall survival.

Looked up from germline, CDR1 is MRHNA and CDR2 is SNTAGT. This CDR3 is built from 15 residues. Trimming pared 6 bases from V and 0 bases from J, leaving 12 bases between. Data came from immunoSEQ multiplex PCR; TCRdb stores just in-frame clones and leaves some out. The sample contains fewer than 35,000 clones, 94% of which appear only once. The sequence came from a woman between 40 and 69 years old with stage I lung adenocarcinoma. This specimen was peripheral blood, taken before any cancer treatment. This sequence joins TRBV6-4 and TRBJ2-1; TRBD2 might be the D (6 bases). CDR3 region: CASSRGSRSYNEQFF. DNA for the CDR3: TGTGCCAGCAGCCGGGGGAGCCGCTCCTACAATGAGCAGTTCTTC.